This TCR beta chain was sequenced for a study of T cells in Graves' hyperthyroidism and ophthalmopathy. Overall study context: Peripheral blood sampling occurred at initial diagnosis, before any treatment.

This clonotype was recorded only once. Its antigen is as yet unknown. A much larger clone differs by one base, so this may be a read error. The CDR3 runs 13 residues. Germline assignment: CDR1 SNHLY and CDR2 FYNNEI. RNA transcripts provided the source from which TCR beta CDR3 regions were amplified. HTBI primers were employed in a first-round RT-PCR of the TCR CDR3. TCRdb redid the calling of the multiplex PCR reads with MiXCR, one entry per CDR3 protein. This sample yields hundreds of thousands of distinct CDR3 sequences, of which about a sixth are seen a single time; roughly 7.7% belongs to the top ten. Study-wide results and limits: Blood shared most expanded thyroid clonotypes above 0.001.

The sequence derives from a woman under 30 with Graves' hyperthyroidism. Sequenced material: blood. The V gene is TRBV2, the J gene TRBJ1-1; D gene uncertain. This CDR3 is CASRPQGNAEAFF. For the CDR3, the DNA is TGTGCCAGCAGACCCCAAGGGAACGCTGAAGCTTTCTTT.